This TCR beta chain was retrieved from a study of T cell responses to AZD1222 COVID-19 vaccine. Sequencing was performed with immunoSEQ multiplex PCR; in TCRdb, only in-frame clones are kept and a portion is missing. In the table there are under 95,000 clones, roughly 90% of which are singletons. Pooling of second doses given at about 4 or about 12 weeks was done. Comments on this clone: Its matching antigen is unknown.

Findings and caveats of the study: Two doses of AZD1222 preceded a rise in Spike-specific TCR breadth and depth.

The germline V gene encodes CDR1 LNHDA and CDR2 SQIVND (reference sequence). The CDR3 contains 15 residues. After removal of 5 bases from V and 4 bases from J, the junction contained 3 bases not matched to a gene. This chain joins TRBV19 and TRBJ2-2; 11 nucleotides match TRBD1. The specimen comprised peripheral blood, sampled 28 days after the second AZD1222 dose. This clonotype originated in an adult who received the AZD1222 COVID-19 vaccine. The CDR3: CASSVGTGGTGELFF. The CDR3 nucleotides are TGTGCCAGTAGTGTCGGGACAGGGGGCACCGGGGAGCTGTTTTTT.